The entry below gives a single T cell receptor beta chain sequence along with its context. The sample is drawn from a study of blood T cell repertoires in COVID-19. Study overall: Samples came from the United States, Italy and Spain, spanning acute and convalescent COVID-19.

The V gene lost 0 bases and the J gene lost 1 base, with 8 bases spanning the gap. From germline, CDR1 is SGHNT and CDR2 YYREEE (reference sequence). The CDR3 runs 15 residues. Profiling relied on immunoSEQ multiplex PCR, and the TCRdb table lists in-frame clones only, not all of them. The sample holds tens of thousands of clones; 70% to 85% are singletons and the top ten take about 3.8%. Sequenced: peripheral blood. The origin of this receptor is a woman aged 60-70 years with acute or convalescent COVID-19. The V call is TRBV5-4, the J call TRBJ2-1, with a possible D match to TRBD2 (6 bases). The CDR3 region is CASSLELASYNEQFF. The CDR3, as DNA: TGTGCCAGCAGCTTGGAACTAGCTTCCTACAATGAGCAGTTCTTC.